The clone carrying this T cell receptor beta chain has more than one count but fewer than ten. The antigen remains unidentified. Unexposed donor CD4+ T cells date from about 2011-2018, before the COVID-19 pandemic. Isolation of CD4+ T cells took place after about eleven days in culture. Each well had about 2.1 million PBMCs in around 5% human AB serum with IL-2. The CDR3 spans 15 residues. Between the trimmed V and J ends, which lost 3 bases and 4 bases, there was a span of 13 bases. In germline, CDR1 is LNHDA, CDR2 SQIVND (reference sequence). The data derive from a study of CD4 T cells in relation to SARS-CoV-2 and coronaviruses. Study-wide context: TCR beta CDR3s were sequenced after approximately ten-day antigen culture of PBMCs.

Profiled with immunoSEQ multiplex PCR; TCRdb holds only in-frame clones, not every one. The sample has 15,000 to 20,000 clones; about 72% are singletons. The chain couples TRBV19 to TRBJ2-1, with D perhaps TRBD2 (5 bases). The origin of this receptor is a human donor in good health. Sequencing was done on a sample of CD4+ T cells from PBMCs, cultured in vitro. The CDR3 nucleotides are TGTGCCAGTAGTATGGCGTGGGAGCAGTACAATGAGCAGTTCTTC. It specifies CASSMAWEQYNEQFF.